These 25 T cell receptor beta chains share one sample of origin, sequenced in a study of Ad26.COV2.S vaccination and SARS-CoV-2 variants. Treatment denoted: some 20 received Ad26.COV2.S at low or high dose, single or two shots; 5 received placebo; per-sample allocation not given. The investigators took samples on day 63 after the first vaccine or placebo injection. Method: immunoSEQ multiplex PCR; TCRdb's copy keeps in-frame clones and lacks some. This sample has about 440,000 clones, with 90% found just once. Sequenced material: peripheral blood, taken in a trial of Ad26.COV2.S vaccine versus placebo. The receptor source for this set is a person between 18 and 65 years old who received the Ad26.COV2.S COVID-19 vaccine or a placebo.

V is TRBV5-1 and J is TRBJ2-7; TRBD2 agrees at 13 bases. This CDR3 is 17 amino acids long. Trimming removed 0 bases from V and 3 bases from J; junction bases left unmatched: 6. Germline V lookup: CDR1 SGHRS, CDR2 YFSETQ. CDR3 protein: CASSLDGGLAGNYEQYF. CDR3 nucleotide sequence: TGCGCCAGCAGCTTGGATGGGGGACTAGCGGGGAACTACGAGCAGTACTTC.

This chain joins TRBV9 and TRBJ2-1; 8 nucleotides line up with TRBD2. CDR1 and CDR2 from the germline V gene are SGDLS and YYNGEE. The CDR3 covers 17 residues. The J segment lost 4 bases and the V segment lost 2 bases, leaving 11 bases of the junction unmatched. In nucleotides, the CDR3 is TGTGCCAGCAGCGTTAGTGGTAGCGGGATCGGATACAATGAGCAGTTCTTC. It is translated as CASSVSGSGIGYNEQFF.

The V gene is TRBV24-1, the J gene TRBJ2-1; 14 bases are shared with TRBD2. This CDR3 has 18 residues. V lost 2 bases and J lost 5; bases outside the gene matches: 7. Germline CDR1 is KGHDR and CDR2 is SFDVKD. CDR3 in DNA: TGTGCCACCAGTGATTCCCGACTAGCGGGAGGGCCTGACAATGAGCAGTTCTTC. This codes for CATSDSRLAGGPDNEQFF.

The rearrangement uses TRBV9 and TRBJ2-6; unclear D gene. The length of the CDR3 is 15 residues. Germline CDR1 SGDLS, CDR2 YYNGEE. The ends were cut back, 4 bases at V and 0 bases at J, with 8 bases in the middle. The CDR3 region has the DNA TGTGCCAGCAGCCCTCGACTCTCTGGGGCCAACGTCCTGACTTTC. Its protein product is CASSPRLSGANVLTF.

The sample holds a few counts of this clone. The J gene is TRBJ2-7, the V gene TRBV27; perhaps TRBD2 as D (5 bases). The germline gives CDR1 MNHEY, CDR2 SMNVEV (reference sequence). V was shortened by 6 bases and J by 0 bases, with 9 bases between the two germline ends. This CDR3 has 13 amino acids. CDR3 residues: CASRAGNSYEQYF. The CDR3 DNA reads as TGTGCCAGCAGGGCGGGTAACTCCTACGAGCAGTACTTC.

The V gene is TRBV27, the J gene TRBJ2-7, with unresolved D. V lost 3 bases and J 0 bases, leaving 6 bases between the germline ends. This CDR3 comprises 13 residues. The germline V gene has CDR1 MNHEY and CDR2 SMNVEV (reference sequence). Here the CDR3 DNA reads TGTGCCAGCAGTTTCGCTGTCTCCTACGAGCAGTACTTC. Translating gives CASSFAVSYEQYF.

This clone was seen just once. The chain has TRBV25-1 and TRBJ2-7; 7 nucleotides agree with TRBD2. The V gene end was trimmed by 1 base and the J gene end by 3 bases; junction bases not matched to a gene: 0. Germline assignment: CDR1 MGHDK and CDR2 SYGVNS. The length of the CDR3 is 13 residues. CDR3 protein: CASSEWGGYEQYF. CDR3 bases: TGTGCCAGCAGTGAATGGGGGGGCTACGAGCAGTACTTC.

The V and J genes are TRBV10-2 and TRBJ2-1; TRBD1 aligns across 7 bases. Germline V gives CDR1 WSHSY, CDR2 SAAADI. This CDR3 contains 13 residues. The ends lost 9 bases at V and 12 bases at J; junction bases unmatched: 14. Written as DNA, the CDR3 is TGCGCCAGGCCAACAGGGGTTGGCGATGGGCAGTTCTTC. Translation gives CARPTGVGDGQFF.

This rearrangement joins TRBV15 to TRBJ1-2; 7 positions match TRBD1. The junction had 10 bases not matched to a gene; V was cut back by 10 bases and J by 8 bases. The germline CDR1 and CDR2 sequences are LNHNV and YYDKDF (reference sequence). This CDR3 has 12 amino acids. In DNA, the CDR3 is TGTGCCATCGGAGGGGGCCGTGGAGGCTACACCTTC. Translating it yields CAIGGGRGGYTF.

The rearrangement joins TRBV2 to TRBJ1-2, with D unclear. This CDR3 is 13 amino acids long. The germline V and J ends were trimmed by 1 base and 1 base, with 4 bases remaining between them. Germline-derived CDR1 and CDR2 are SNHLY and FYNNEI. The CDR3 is CASSEEINYGYTF. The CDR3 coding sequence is TGTGCCAGCAGTGAAGAAATTAACTATGGCTACACCTTC.

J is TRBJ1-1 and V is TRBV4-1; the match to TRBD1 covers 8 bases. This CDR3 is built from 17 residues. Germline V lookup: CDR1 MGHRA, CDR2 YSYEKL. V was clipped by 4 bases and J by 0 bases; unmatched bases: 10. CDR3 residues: CASSREDRGVMNTEAFF. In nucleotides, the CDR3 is TGCGCCAGCAGCCGAGAAGACAGGGGTGTAATGAACACTGAAGCTTTCTTT.

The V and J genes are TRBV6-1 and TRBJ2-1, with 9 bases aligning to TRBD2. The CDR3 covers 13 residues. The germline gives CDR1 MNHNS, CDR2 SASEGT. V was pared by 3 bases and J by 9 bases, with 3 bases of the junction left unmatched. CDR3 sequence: CASSDQREAEQFF. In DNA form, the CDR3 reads TGTGCCAGCAGTGATCAGCGGGAGGCTGAGCAGTTCTTC.

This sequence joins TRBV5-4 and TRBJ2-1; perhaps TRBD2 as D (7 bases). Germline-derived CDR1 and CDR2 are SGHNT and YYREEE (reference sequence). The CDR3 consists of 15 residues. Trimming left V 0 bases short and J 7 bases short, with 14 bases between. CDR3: CASSLGRGASNEQFF. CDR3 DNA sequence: TGTGCCAGCAGCTTGGGTCGGGGGGCGAGTAATGAGCAGTTCTTC.

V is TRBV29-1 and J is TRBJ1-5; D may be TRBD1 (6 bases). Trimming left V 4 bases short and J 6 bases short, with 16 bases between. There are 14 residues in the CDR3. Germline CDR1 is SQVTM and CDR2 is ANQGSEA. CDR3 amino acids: CSVVGGGGGQPQHF. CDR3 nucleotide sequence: TGCAGCGTTGTGGGGGGAGGGGGGGGTCAGCCCCAGCATTTT.

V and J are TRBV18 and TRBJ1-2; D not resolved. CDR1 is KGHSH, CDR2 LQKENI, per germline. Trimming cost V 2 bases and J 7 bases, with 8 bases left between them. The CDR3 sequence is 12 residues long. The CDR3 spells CASSPIGGGYTF. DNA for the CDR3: TGTGCCAGCTCACCAATCGGCGGTGGCTACACCTTC.

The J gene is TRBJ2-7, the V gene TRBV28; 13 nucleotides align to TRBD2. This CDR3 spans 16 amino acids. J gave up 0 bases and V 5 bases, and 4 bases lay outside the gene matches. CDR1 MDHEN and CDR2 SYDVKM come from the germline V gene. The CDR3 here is CASSPWTSGSSYEQYF. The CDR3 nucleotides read TGTGCCAGCAGTCCATGGACTAGCGGGAGCTCCTACGAGCAGTACTTC.

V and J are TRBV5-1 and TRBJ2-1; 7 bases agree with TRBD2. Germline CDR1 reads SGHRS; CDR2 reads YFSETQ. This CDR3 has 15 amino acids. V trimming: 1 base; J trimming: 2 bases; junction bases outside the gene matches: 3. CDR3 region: CASSLRLAAYNEQFF. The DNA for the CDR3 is TGCGCCAGCAGCTTGAGGCTAGCGGCCTACAATGAGCAGTTCTTC.

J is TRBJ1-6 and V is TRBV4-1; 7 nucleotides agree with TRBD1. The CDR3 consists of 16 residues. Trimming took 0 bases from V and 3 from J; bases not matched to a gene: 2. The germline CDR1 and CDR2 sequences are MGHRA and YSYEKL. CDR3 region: CASSQDRTGYNSPLHF. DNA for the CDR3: TGCGCCAGCAGCCAAGATAGGACAGGCTATAATTCACCCCTCCACTTT.

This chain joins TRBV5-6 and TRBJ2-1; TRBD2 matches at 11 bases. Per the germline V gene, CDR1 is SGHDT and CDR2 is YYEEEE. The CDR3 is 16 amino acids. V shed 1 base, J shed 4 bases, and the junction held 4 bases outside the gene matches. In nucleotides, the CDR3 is TGTGCCAGCAGCTTGCCGGGACTAGCGGTGTACAATGAGCAGTTCTTC. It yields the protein CASSLPGLAVYNEQFF.

The CDR3 coding sequence is TGTGCCAGCAGCAAATCCCGGGACACTGCCTACGAGCAGTACTTC. This sequence encodes CASSKSRDTAYEQYF. The chain uses TRBV21-1 and TRBJ2-7; the tabulated D call, TRBD1, remains unverified against the DNA. TRBV21-1 is designated a pseudogene. The CDR3 spans 15 residues.

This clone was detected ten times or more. For the CDR3, the DNA is TGTGCCAGCAGCTCCGGATTGACTAGCGGGAAAGTCAATGAGCAGTTCTTC. Its protein is CASSSGLTSGKVNEQFF. The genes are TRBV7-6 and TRBJ2-1, with 11 bases aligning to TRBD2. V lost 4 bases, J lost 6 bases, and 11 bases stayed unmatched. Germline V gene data show CDR1 as SGHVS and CDR2 as FNYEAQ. This CDR3 spans 17 amino acids.

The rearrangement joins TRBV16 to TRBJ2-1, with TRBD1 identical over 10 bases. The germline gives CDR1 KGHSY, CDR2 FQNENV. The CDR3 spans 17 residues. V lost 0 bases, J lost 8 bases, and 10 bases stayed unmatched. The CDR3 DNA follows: TGTGCCAGCAGCCAATCCGGGACAGGGGAATTATCGGATGAGCAGTTCTTC. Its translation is CASSQSGTGELSDEQFF.

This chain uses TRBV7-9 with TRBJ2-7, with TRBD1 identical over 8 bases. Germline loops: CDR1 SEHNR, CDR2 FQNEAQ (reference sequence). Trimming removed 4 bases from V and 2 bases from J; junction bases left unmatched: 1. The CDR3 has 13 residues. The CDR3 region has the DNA TGTGCCAGCAGCTCGACAGGGGCCTACGAGCAGTACTTC. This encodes CASSSTGAYEQYF.

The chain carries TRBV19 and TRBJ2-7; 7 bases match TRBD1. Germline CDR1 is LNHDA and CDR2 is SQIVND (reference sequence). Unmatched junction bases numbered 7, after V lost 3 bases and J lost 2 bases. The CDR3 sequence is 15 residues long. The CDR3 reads CASSISPTGAYEQYF. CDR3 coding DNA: TGTGCCAGTAGTATCTCCCCCACAGGGGCCTACGAGCAGTACTTC.

CDR3: CASSLGGFQPQHF. The CDR3 nucleotides are TGTGCCAGCAGCTTAGGGGGTTTTCAGCCCCAGCATTTT. This chain connects TRBV7-2 to TRBJ1-5; D unclear. Germline CDR1 reads SGHTA; CDR2 reads FQGNSA. This CDR3 is built from 13 residues. Trimming stripped 1 base from V and 6 bases from J, with 7 bases between.